The 19 T cell receptor beta chains listed next were all sequenced from one sample in a study of control samples from healthy donors and cancer patients. Only in-frame clones appear in the TCRdb table, and some are missing; sequencing was by immunoSEQ multiplex PCR. The sample consists of roughly 90,000 clones, approximately 78% of them appearing once. The sample was blood. The receptor set was obtained from a woman aged 60 to 75 in good health.

V is TRBV12-5 and J is TRBJ1-2, with D uncertain. The CDR3 runs 10 residues. The V and J ends lost 2 bases and 10 bases respectively, with 5 bases between them. Germline lookup yields CDR1 LGHNT and CDR2 FRNRAP. CDR3 amino acids: CASGLMHYTF. The CDR3 coding sequence is TGTGCTAGTGGTTTGATGCACTACACCTTC.

This clone was seen a few times. This chain connects TRBV14 to TRBJ2-1; the D gene could be TRBD1 or TRBD2 (5 bases each). Germline values: CDR1 SGHDN, CDR2 FVKESK. The CDR3 consists of 16 residues. The V end was cut by 3 bases, the J end by 5 bases, with 17 bases between. In DNA, the CDR3 is TGTGCCAGCAGCCACTTTTCGGGACCGCCAAACAATGAGCAGTTCTTC. It translates to CASSHFSGPPNNEQFF. The variable domain in full, completed from reference TRBV14 and TRBJ2-1, reads EAGVTQFPSHSVIEKGQTVTLRCDPISGHDNLYWYRRVMGKEIKFLLHFVKESKQDESGMPNNRFLAERTGGTYSTLKVQPAELEDSGVYFCASSHFSGPPNNEQFFGPGTRLTVL.

CDR3 in DNA: TGTGCCAGCAGTGAAGCAGGCTCCGTGCCTGGCTACACCTTC. Translated, it gives CASSEAGSVPGYTF. The chain links TRBV2 to TRBJ1-2; no clear D gene. The CDR3 has 14 residues. The V and J ends lost 0 bases and 7 bases respectively, with 12 bases between them. Germline CDR1 reads SNHLY; CDR2 reads FYNNEI. The entire variable domain, with the rest obtained from reference TRBV2 and TRBJ1-2, is as follows: EPEVTQTPSHQVTQMGQEVILRCVPISNHLYFYWYRQILGQKVEFLVSFYNNEISEKSEIFDDQFSVERPDGSNFTLKIRSTKLEDSAMYFCASSEAGSVPGYTFGSGTRLTVV.

This sequence joins TRBV5-6 and TRBJ1-3, with D tentatively TRBD1 (6 bases). The CDR3 is 15 amino acids. Germline V gene lookup returns CDR1 SGHDT and CDR2 YYEEEE. V was pared by 4 bases and J by 5 bases, with 16 bases between. DNA for the CDR3: TGTGCCAGCAGCCTTAGGGGGGGGCAGAGAAACACCATATATTTT. Its translation: CASSLRGGQRNTIYF. The full variable domain, completed using reference TRBV5-6 and TRBJ1-3, is DAGVTQSPTHLIKTRGQQVTLRCSPKSGHDTVSWYQQALGQGPQFIFQYYEEEERQRGNFPDRFSGHQFPNYSSELNVNALLLGDSALYLCASSLRGGQRNTIYFGEGSWLTVV.

The chain uses TRBV10-2 and TRBJ2-2; no definite D call. The CDR3 loop spans 14 amino acids. V dropped 4 bases and J dropped 0 bases, with 6 bases sitting between them. Germline V lookup: CDR1 WSHSY, CDR2 SAAADI. The CDR3 DNA follows: TGCGCCAGCAGTGTAACAGCGAACACCGGGGAGCTGTTTTTT. Translating gives CASSVTANTGELFF.

V gene TRBV7-2 combines with J gene TRBJ1-6; D call uncertain. This CDR3 has 16 amino acids. The germline CDR1 and CDR2 sequences are SGHTA and FQGNSA. V shed 0 bases and J shed 6 bases, with 12 bases lying between them. The DNA of the CDR3 is TGTGCCAGCAGCTTAGCACCGGGTTCGAGTAATTCACCCCTCCACTTT. This translates into CASSLAPGSSNSPLHF.

This CDR3 is CATSDLLPKYSGNTIYF. The CDR3 DNA is TGTGCCACCAGTGATTTGCTCCCCAAATACTCTGGAAACACCATATATTTT. The V call is TRBV24-1, the J call TRBJ1-3; D is uncertain. Germline V lookup: CDR1 KGHDR, CDR2 SFDVKD. The CDR3 contains 17 residues. V was shortened by 0 bases and J by 0 bases, with 11 bases between the two germline ends.

The rearrangement uses TRBV28 and TRBJ1-1, with D hard to call. V was clipped by 10 bases and J by 0 bases, with 12 bases between them. Germline V gene lookup returns CDR1 MDHEN and CDR2 SYDVKM. There are 13 residues in the CDR3. The CDR3, as DNA: TGTGCCACGGATGGACCAATGAACACTGAAGCTTTCTTT. Translating it yields CATDGPMNTEAFF.

This sequence joins TRBV7-6 and TRBJ2-5; D is possibly TRBD2 (7 bases). The CDR3 is made up of 17 amino acids. V was trimmed by 1 base and J by 0 bases, leaving 15 bases between them. Germline CDR1 and CDR2: SGHVS and FNYEAQ. For the CDR3, the DNA is TGTGCCAGCAGCTTAGGGGGCGCGGGGGCGTACCAAGAGACCCAGTACTTC. Amino acid sequence: CASSLGGAGAYQETQYF.

The chain uses TRBV14 and TRBJ1-6; tentatively, D is TRBD1 (5 bases). Trimming pared 1 base from V and 10 bases from J, leaving 11 bases between. Germline lookup yields CDR1 SGHDN and CDR2 FVKESK. The CDR3 has 14 residues. DNA of the CDR3: TGTGCCAGCAGCCAAGTGGGGGTCAGGTCACCCCTCCACTTT. Translation gives CASSQVGVRSPLHF.

The rearrangement joins TRBV9 to TRBJ1-3; perhaps TRBD1 as D (5 bases). Germline V lookup: CDR1 SGDLS, CDR2 YYNGEE. The CDR3 length is 15 residues. The V and J ends lost 4 bases and 4 bases respectively, with 15 bases between them. The DNA for the CDR3 is TGTGCCAGCAGCCGTGGGGACCACGCAGGAAACACCATATATTTT. Amino acids: CASSRGDHAGNTIYF.

The J gene is TRBJ2-1, the V gene TRBV29-1; TRBD1 matches 8 bases. Germline CDR1 and CDR2: SQVTM and ANQGSEA. J gave up 9 bases and V 0 bases, and 1 base lay outside the gene matches. CDR3 size: 12 residues. The CDR3: CSVEETGVEQFF. CDR3 in DNA: TGCAGCGTTGAAGAGACAGGGGTTGAGCAGTTCTTC.

The chain joins TRBV28 to TRBJ2-7, with 10 bases that match TRBD2. Germline lookup yields CDR1 MDHEN and CDR2 SYDVKM. V was pared by 4 bases and J by 3 bases, with 12 bases of the junction left unmatched. The CDR3 consists of 17 residues. The CDR3 loop reads CASSSGRVSGGNYEQYF. Written as DNA, the CDR3 is TGTGCCAGCAGTTCGGGTAGGGTTAGCGGGGGGAACTACGAGCAGTACTTC. Combining the CDR3 with reference TRBV28 and TRBJ2-7 gives the whole variable domain DVKVTQSSRYLVKRTGEKVFLECVQDMDHENMFWYRQDPGLGLRLIYFSYDVKMKEKGDIPEGYSVSREKKERFSLILESASTNQTSMYLCASSSGRVSGGNYEQYFGPGTRLTVT.

The chain recombines TRBV10-3 with TRBJ1-5; tentative D call: TRBD1 (6 bases). The V gene's germline CDR1 is ENHRY and CDR2 SYGVKD. V was cut by 6 bases and J by 5 bases, with 14 bases left in between. The CDR3 is 14 residues long. CDR3 residues: CAISTQGTDQPQHF. The CDR3 DNA reads TGTGCCATCAGCACTCAGGGGACCGATCAGCCCCAGCATTTT.

This chain uses TRBV4-2 with TRBJ2-7; 7 bases match TRBD2. The CDR3 spans 16 residues. V dropped 1 base and J dropped 1; count of bases not matched to a gene: 7. Germline V gene sequence: CDR1 LGHNA, CDR2 YNFKEQ. CDR3 amino acids: CASSQGGREWSYEQYF. CDR3 nucleotides: TGTGCCAGCAGCCAAGGAGGGCGGGAGTGGTCCTACGAGCAGTACTTC.

The genes are TRBV27 and TRBJ2-2, with D unresolved. The CDR3 length is 14 residues. Per the germline V gene, CDR1 is MNHEY and CDR2 is SMNVEV (reference sequence). The V gene lost 0 bases and the J gene lost 5 bases, with 7 bases spanning the gap. In DNA, the CDR3 is TGTGCCAGCAGTTTATCTAGGGTGACCGGGGAGCTGTTTTTT. This gives the protein CASSLSRVTGELFF.

The V call is TRBV5-1, the J call TRBJ1-6; a possible D gene is TRBD1 (5 bases). The CDR3 is 16 amino acids. V lost 2 bases to trimming and J lost 6 bases, with 15 bases between them. Germline V gene lookup returns CDR1 SGHRS and CDR2 YFSETQ. In DNA form, the CDR3 reads TGCGCCAGCAGCTTAACTGGGACGAGCATTAATTCACCCCTCCACTTT. Protein: CASSLTGTSINSPLHF.

The chain employs TRBV6-5 and TRBJ2-3; D is ambiguous. The CDR3 sequence is 14 residues long. Germline lookup yields CDR1 MNHEY and CDR2 SVGAGI. The V end was cut by 1 base, the J end by 4 bases, with 9 bases between. For the CDR3, the DNA is TGTGCCAGCAGTTACTGGGCGGATGCAGATACGCAGTATTTT. Protein sequence: CASSYWADADTQYF.

The chain is built from TRBV6-1 and TRBJ2-4; D unresolved. The CDR3 extends over 15 amino acids. V lost 2 bases and J lost 0, with 8 bases in between. CDR1 is MNHNS and CDR2 is SASEGT in the germline V gene. Here the CDR3 DNA reads TGTGCCAGCAGTGAAACGGCACTAGCCAAAAACATTCAGTACTTC. It translates to CASSETALAKNIQYF.